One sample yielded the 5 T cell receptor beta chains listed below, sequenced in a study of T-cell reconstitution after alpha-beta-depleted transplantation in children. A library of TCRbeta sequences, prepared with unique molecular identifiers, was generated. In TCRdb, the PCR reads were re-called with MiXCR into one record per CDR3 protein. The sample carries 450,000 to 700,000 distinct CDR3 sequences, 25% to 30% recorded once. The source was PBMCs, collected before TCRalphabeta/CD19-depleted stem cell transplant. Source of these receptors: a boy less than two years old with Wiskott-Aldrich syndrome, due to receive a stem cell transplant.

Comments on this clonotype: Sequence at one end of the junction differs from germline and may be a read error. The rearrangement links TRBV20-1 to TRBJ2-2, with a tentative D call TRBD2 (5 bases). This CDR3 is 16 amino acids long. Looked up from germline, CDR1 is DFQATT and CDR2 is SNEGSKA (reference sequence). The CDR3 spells CSARVPGSGYTAELFF. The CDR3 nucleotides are TGCAGTGCTAGAGTCCCGGGGTCTGGCTACACCGCGGAGCTGTTTTTT.

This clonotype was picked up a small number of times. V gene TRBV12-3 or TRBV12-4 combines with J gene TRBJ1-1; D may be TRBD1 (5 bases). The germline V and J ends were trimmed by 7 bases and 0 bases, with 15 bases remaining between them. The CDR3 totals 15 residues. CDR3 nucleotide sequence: TGTGCCAGCACCCGGGTGGGGGGGATGAACACTGAAGCTTTCTTT. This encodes CASTRVGGMNTEAFF.

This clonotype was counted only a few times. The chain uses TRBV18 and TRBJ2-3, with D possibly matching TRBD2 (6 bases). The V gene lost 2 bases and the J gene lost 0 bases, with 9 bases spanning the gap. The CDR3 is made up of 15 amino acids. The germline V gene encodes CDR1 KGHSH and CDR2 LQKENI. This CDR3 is CASSPRSGSTDTQYF. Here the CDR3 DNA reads TGTGCCAGCTCACCAAGGAGCGGGAGCACAGATACGCAGTATTTT. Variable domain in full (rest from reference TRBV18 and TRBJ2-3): NAGVMQNPRHLVRRRGQEARLRCSPMKGHSHVYWYRQLPEEGLKFMVYLQKENIIDESGMPKERFSAEFPKEGPSILRIQQVVRGDSAAYFCASSPRSGSTDTQYFGPGTRLTVL.

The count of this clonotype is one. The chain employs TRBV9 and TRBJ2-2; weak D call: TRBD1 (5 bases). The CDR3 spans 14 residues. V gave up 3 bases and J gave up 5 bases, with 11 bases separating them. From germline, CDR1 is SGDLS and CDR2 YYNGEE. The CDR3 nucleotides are TGTGCCAGCAGCGGAGAGACAGCAACCGGGGAGCTGTTTTTT. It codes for CASSGETATGELFF.

In DNA, the CDR3 is TGCAGTGCTAGAGAGGGTATCAACGAGCAGTACTTC. This gives the protein CSAREGINEQYF. J is TRBJ2-7 and V is TRBV20-1, with D uncertain. Germline V gene data show CDR1 as DFQATT and CDR2 as SNEGSKA (reference sequence). Trimming cost V 0 bases and J 5 bases, with 8 bases left between them. There are 12 residues in the CDR3.